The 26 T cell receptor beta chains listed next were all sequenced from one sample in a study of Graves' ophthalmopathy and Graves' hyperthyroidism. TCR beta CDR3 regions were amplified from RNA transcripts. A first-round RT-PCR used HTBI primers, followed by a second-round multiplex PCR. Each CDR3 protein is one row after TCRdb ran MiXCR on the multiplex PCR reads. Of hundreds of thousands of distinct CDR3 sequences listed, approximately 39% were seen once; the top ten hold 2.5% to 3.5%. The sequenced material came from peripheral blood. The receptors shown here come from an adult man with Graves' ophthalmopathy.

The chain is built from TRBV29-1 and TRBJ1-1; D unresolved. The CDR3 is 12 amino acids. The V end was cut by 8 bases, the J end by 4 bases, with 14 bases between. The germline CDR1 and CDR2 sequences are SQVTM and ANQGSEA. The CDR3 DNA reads TGCAGCTGCCGGGCAGGAGGCACTGAAGCTTTCTTT. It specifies CSCRAGGTEAFF.

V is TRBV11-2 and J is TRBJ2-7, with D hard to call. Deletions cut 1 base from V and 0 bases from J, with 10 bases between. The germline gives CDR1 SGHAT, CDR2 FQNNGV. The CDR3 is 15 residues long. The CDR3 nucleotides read TGTGCCAGCAGCTTAGTTCTGGGCCCCTCCTACGAGCAGTACTTC. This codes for CASSLVLGPSYEQYF.

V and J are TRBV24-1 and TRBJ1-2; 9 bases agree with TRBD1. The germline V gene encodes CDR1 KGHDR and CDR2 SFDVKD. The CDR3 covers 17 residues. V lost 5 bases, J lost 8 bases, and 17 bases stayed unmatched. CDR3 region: CATSARARTGDLGGYTF. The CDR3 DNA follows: TGTGCCACCAGTGCTAGAGCAAGGACAGGGGATTTGGGGGGCTACACCTTC.

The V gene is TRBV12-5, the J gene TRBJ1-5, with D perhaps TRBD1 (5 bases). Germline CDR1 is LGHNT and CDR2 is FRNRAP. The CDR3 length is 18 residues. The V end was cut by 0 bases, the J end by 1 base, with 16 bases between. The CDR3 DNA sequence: TGTGCTAGTGGTTTGGTCCAGGCAGGGTGGGCAAGCAATCAGCCCCAGCATTTT. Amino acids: CASGLVQAGWASNQPQHF. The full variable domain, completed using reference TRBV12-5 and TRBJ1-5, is DARVTQTPRHKVTEMGQEVTMRCQPILGHNTVFWYRQTMMQGLELLAYFRNRAPLDDSGMPKDRFSAEMPDATLATLKIQPSEPRDSAVYFCASGLVQAGWASNQPQHFGDGTRLSIL.

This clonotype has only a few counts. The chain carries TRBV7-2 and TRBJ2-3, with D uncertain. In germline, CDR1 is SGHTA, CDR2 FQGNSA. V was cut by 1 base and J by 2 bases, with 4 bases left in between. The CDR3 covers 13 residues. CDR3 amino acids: CASSLVPTDTQYF. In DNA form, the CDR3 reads TGTGCCAGCAGCTTAGTCCCCACAGATACGCAGTATTTT.

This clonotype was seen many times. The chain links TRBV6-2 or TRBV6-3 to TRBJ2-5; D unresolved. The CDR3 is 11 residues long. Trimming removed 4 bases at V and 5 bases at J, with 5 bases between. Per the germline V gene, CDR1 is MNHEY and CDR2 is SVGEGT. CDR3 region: CASSSFETQYF. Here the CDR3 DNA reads TGTGCCAGCAGTTCATTCGAGACCCAGTACTTC.

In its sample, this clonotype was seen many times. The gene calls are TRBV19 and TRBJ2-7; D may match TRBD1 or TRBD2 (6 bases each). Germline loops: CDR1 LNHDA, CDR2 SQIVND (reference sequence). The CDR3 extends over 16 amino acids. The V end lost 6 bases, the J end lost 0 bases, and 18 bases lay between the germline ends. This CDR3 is CASRLGGRGASYEQYF. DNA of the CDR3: TGTGCCAGTAGGCTAGGGGGACGCGGGGCCTCCTACGAGCAGTACTTC.

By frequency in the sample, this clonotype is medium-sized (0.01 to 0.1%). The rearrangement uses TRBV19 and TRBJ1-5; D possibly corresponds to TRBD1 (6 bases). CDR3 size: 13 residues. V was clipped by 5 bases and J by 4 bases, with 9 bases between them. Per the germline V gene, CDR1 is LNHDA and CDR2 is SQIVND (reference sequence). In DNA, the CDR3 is TGTGCCAGTAGTCACGGACAGAATCAGCCCCAGCATTTT. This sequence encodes CASSHGQNQPQHF.

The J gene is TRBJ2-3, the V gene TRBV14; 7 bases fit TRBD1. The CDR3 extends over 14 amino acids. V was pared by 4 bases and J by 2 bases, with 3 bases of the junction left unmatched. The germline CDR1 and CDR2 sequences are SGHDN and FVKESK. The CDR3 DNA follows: TGTGCCAGCAGCCGGGGACAGCTCACAGATACGCAGTATTTT. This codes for CASSRGQLTDTQYF.

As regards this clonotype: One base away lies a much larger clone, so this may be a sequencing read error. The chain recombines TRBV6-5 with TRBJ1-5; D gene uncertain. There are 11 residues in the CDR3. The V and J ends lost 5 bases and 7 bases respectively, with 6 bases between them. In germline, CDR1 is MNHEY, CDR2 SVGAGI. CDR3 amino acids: CASSHGQPQHF. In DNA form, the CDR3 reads TGTGCCAGCAGTCACGGACAGCCCCAGCATTTT.

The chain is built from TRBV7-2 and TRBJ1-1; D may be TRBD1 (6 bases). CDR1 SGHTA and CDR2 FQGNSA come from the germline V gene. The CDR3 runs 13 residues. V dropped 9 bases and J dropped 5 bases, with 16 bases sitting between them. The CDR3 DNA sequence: TGTGCCAGTAAAGCGGGGGCTGGTACTGAAGCTTTCTTT. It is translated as CASKAGAGTEAFF.

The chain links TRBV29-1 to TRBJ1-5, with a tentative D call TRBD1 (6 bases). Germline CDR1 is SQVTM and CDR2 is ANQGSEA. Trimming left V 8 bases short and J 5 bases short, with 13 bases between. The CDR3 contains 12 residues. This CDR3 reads CSQSGADQPQHF. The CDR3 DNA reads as TGCAGCCAGTCGGGGGCCGATCAGCCCCAGCATTTT.

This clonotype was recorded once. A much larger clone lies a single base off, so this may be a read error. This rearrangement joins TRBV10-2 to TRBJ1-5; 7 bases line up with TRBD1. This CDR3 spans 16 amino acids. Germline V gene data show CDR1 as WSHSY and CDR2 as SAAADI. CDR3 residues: CASSEPDRVGNQPQHF. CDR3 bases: TGTGCCAGCAGTGAACCCGACAGGGTGGGCAATCAGCCCCAGCATTTT.

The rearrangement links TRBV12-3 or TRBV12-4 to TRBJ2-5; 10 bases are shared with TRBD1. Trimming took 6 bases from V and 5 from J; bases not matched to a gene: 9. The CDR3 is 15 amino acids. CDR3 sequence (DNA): TGTGCCAGCAGGTCTCCCGGGACAGGGGTCGAGACCCAGTACTTC. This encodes CASRSPGTGVETQYF.

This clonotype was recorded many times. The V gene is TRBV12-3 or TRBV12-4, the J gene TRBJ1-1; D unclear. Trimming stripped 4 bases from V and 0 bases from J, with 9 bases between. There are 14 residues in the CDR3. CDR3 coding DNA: TGTGCCAGCAGTTCTCTTAGAATGAACACTGAAGCTTTCTTT. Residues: CASSSLRMNTEAFF.

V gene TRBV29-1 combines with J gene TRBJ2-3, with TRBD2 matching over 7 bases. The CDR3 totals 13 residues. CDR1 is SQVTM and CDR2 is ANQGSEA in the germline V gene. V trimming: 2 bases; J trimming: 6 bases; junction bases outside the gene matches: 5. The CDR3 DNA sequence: TGCAGCGTTGAACAACTCGGGGGGGATACGCAGTATTTT. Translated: CSVEQLGGDTQYF.

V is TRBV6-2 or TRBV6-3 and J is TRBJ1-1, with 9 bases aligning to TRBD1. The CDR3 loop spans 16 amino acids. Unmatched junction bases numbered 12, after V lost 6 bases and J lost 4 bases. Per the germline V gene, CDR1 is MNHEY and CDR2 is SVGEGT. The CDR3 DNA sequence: TGTGCCAGCAGCTACCCTCCGGACAGGGGCGGCACTGAAGCTTTCTTT. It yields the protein CASSYPPDRGGTEAFF.

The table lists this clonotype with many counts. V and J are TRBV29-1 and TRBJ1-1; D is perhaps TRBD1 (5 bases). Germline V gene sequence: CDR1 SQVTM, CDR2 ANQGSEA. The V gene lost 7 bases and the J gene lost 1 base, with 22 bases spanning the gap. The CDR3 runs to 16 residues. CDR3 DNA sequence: TGCAGCGCGGTGTGGAGGGGCCGGAGGGAGAACACTGAAGCTTTCTTT. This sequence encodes CSAVWRGRRENTEAFF. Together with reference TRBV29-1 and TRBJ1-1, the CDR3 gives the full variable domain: SAVISQKPSRDICQRGTSLTIQCQVDSQVTMMFWYRQQPGQSLTLIATANQGSEATYESGFVIDKFPISRPNLTFSTLTVSNMSPEDSSIYLCSAVWRGRRENTEAFFGQGTRLTVV.

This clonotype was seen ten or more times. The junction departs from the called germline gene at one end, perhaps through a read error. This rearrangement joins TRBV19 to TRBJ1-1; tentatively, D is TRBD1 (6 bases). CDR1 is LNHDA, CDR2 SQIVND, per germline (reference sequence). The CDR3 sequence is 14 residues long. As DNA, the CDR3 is TGTGCCAGTAGTATTTCGGGGGCAGGCACTGAAACTTTCTTT. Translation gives CASSISGAGTETFF.

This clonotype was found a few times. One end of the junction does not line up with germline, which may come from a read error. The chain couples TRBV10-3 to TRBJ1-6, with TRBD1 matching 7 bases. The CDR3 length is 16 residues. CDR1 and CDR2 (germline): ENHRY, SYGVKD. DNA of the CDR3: TGTGCCAGCAGTTACGGGACAGACTCCTATAATTCACCCCTCCACTTT. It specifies CASSYGTDSYNSPLHF.

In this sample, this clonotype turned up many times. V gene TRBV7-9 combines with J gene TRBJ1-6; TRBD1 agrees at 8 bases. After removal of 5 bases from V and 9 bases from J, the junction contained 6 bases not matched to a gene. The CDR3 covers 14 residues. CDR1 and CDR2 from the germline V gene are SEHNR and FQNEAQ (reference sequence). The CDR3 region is CASSMDRAPSPLHF. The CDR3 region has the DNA TGTGCCAGCAGCATGGACAGGGCGCCTTCACCCCTCCACTTT. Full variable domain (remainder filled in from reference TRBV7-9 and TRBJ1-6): DTGVSQNPRHKITKRGQNVTFRCDPISEHNRLYWYRQTLGQGPEFLTYFQNEAQLEKSRLLSDRFSAERPKGSFSTLEIQRTEQGDSAMYLCASSMDRAPSPLHFGNGTRLTVT.

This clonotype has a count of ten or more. CDR3 sequence (DNA): TGTGCCAGCAGTGGGACTAGCGGCTCTGGGGCCAACGTCCTGACTTTC. It codes for CASSGTSGSGANVLTF. This rearrangement joins TRBV6-4 to TRBJ2-6; TRBD2 agrees at 10 bases. CDR1 is MRHNA and CDR2 is SNTAGT in the germline V gene. V lost 4 bases and J lost 0; bases outside the gene matches: 0. The length of the CDR3 is 16 residues.

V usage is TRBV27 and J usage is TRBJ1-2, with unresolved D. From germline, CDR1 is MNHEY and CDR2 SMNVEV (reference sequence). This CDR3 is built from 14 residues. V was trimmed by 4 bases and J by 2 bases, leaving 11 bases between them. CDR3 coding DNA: TGTGCCAGCAGTTCTTCACCGGCGAACTATGGCTACACCTTC. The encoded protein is CASSSSPANYGYTF.

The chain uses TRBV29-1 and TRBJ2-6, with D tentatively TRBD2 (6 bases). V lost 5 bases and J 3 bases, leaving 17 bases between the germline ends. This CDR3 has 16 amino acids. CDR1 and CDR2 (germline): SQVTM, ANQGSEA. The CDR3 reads CSVSVDVDYGANVLTF. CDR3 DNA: TGCAGCGTTTCCGTCGACGTGGACTATGGGGCCAACGTCCTGACTTTC. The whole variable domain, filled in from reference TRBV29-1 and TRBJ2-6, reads SAVISQKPSRDICQRGTSLTIQCQVDSQVTMMFWYRQQPGQSLTLIATANQGSEATYESGFVIDKFPISRPNLTFSTLTVSNMSPEDSSIYLCSVSVDVDYGANVLTFGAGSRLTVL.

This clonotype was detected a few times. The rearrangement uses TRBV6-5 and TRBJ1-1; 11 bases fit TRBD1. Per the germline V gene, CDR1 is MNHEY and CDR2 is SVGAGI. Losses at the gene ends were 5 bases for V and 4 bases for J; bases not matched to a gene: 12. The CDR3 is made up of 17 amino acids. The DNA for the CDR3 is TGTGCCAGCAGTCGCCACGGGACAGGGGGACTATCCACTGAAGCTTTCTTT. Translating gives CASSRHGTGGLSTEAFF.

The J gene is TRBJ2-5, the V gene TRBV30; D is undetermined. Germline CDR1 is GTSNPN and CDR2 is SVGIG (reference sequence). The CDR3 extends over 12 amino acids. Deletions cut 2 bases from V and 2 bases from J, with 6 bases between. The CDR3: CAWSSGQETQYF. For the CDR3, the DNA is TGTGCCTGGAGTTCCGGTCAAGAGACCCAGTACTTC.